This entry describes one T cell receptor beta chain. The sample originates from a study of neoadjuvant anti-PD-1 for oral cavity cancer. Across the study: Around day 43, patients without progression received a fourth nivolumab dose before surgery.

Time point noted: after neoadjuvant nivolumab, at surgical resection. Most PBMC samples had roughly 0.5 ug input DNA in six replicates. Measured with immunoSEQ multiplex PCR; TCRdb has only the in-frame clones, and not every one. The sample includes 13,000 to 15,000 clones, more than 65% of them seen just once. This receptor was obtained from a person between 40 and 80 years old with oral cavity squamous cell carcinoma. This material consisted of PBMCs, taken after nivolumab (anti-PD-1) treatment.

The CDR3 loop reads CAWIGRGPNYGYTF. The DNA of the CDR3 is TGTGCCTGGATAGGCAGGGGTCCCAACTATGGCTACACCTTC. The chain links TRBV30 to TRBJ1-2, with D tentatively TRBD1 (6 bases). Germline CDR1 reads GTSNPN; CDR2 reads SVGIG (reference sequence). CDR3 length equals 14 residues. V was shortened by 4 bases and J by 2 bases, with 14 bases between the two germline ends.